The present entry profiles one T cell receptor beta chain with its context. Antigen specificity is unknown. The data derive from a study of human T cells and chemical hapten exposure. Study details: Throughout a study of approximately 25 weeks, patients underwent weekly scalp administration of diphenylcyclopropenone doses. Whole-study results and caveats: Because all patients had alopecia, their immune responses might differ from healthy ones. With DPC sensitization, TCRs exceeding 1 in 1000 frequency showed no change.

One entry per CDR3 protein, called by TCRdb with MiXCR from the RACE reads. Of 65,000 to 90,000 distinct CDR3 sequences in the sample, 14% were seen once. The time point was: pre-sensitization, week 0. Described treatment: therapeutic diphenylcyclopropenone sensitization with weekly scalp DPC. Sequencing used whole blood, obtained in connection with sensitization to the hapten diphenylcyclopropenone (DPC). This sequence originates from a woman aged 45-59 years with alopecia areata. Some clones in this sample may be carry-over from other donors' samples.

The CDR3 region has the DNA TGTGCCAGCAGCGTAGTGCAGGTGGCGACCGGGGAGCTGTTTTTT. Its protein product is CASSVVQVATGELFF. The chain links TRBV9 to TRBJ2-2; no definite D call. V was clipped by 0 bases and J by 5 bases, with 11 bases between them. The CDR3 sequence is 15 residues long. From germline, CDR1 is SGDLS and CDR2 YYNGEE.